Described below is a single T cell receptor (beta chain) sequence and its context. The CDR3 totals 14 residues. CDR1 and CDR2 from the germline V gene are SGHTA and FQGTGA. This entry comes from a study of tumor-infiltrating lymphocytes in oesophageal squamous cell carcinoma. From the PCR reads, TCRdb called clonotypes with MiXCR, one entry per CDR3 protein. Seen here are about 10,000 distinct CDR3 sequences, about two thirds observed once, and the top ten hold more than 20%. This rearrangement joins TRBV7-3 to TRBJ2-5; D gene uncertain. The J call may be in error: the DNA end matches TRBJ2-1 better. Sequencing was carried out using esophageal tumor tissue. This clonotype originated in a female donor with esophageal squamous cell carcinoma. Here the CDR3 reads CASSLGPPYNEQFF. In nucleotides, the CDR3 is TGTGCCAGCAGCTTAGGGCCTCCTTACAATGAGCAGTTCTTC.